This T cell receptor beta chain was sequenced for a study of CD8+CD57+ T cells in acquired aplastic anemia. Study-wide results and limits: Patients and controls were not found to differ significantly in CD8+ Simpson's diversity.

Genomic DNA constituted the template upon which TCR beta VDJ and CDR3 profiling was performed. From the reads, TCRdb called clonotypes with MiXCR, one entry per CDR3 protein. In the table there are 270,000 or so distinct CDR3 sequences, 70% to 85% of which are singletons. Patients included in sequencing had previously demonstrated CD8+CD57+ cell expansion by flow cytometry. Therapy had not been given to patients before blood sampling. On this clonotype itself: Its antigen remains unidentified. One end of the junction varies from germline; a read error may be responsible.

Sequenced input: sorted CD4+, CD8+, or CD8+CD57+ T cells (not recorded which) from PBMCs. The TCR originated in a human donor with aplastic anemia.

CDR3: CASSRQVKAIAEAFF. The CDR3 DNA sequence: TGTGCCAGCTCAAGACAGGTCAAAGCGATCGCAGAAGCATTCTTT. The V call is TRBV7-3, the J call TRBJ1-1; D may be TRBD1 (6 bases). In germline, CDR1 is SGHTA, CDR2 FQGTGA. The CDR3 has 15 residues.